Following are 15 T cell receptor beta chains from one sample sequenced in a study of human T cells and chemical hapten exposure. This sample's time point: pre-sensitization, week 0. Treatment noted: therapeutic diphenylcyclopropenone sensitization with weekly scalp DPC. Unseparated into fractions, whole blood served as the source from which total RNA was extracted. TCRdb called the RACE reads again in MiXCR, with one record for every CDR3 protein. The profile shows approximately 50,000 distinct CDR3 sequences, around a tenth of them singletons. The material sequenced was whole blood, taken in connection with sensitization to the hapten diphenylcyclopropenone (DPC). These receptors all stem from a woman under 40 with alopecia areata. Some clones in this sample may be carry-over from other donors' samples.

This clonotype was seen at least ten times. This chain links TRBV3-1 with TRBJ2-7; D possibly corresponds to TRBD1 (6 bases). Trimming pared 1 base from V and 0 bases from J, leaving 13 bases between. There are 16 residues in the CDR3. Germline CDR1 and CDR2: LGHDT and YNNKEL (reference sequence). CDR3 region: CASSQGQRGNSYEQYF. The DNA of the CDR3 is TGTGCCAGCAGCCAAGGTCAGAGGGGGAACTCCTACGAGCAGTACTTC.

V is TRBV7-8 and J is TRBJ2-6, with D unresolved. The CDR3 runs 17 residues. Germline values: CDR1 SGHVS, CDR2 FQNEAQ. The V end was cut by 3 bases, the J end by 0 bases, with 12 bases between. The CDR3 bases are TGTGCCAGCAGCTTGACCAGAACAAGCTCTGGGGCCAACGTCCTGACTTTC. Translating it yields CASSLTRTSSGANVLTF.

This clonotype came up a few times. This chain uses TRBV7-2 with TRBJ1-6; maybe TRBD1 (5 bases). The CDR3 loop spans 14 amino acids. From germline, CDR1 is SGHTA and CDR2 FQGNSA. V dropped 3 bases and J dropped 10 bases, with 13 bases sitting between them. The CDR3 region has the DNA TGTGCCAGCAGCTTTAGGACATATGCATCACCCCTCCACTTT. It codes for CASSFRTYASPLHF.

This clonotype was picked up many times. The chain uses TRBV5-4 and TRBJ1-2, with D maybe TRBD1 (5 bases). Germline assignment: CDR1 SGHNT and CDR2 YYREEE (reference sequence). The ends were cut back, 0 bases at V and 6 bases at J, with 12 bases in the middle. This CDR3 comprises 14 residues. The CDR3 loop is CASSLGQGDHGYTF. CDR3 DNA: TGTGCCAGCAGCTTGGGGCAGGGCGACCATGGCTACACCTTC.

Concerning this clonotype: A junction boundary mismatches the germline segment, possibly from a read error. The chain links TRBV4-3 to TRBJ2-7; the D gene is possibly TRBD2 (6 bases). Germline-derived CDR1 and CDR2 are LGHNA and YSLEER. The CDR3 contains 12 residues. The CDR3 nucleotides are TGCGCTAGCAGCGGCTCACGGGGGGAGCAGTACTTC. It encodes CASSGSRGEQYF.

The genes are TRBV28 and TRBJ1-1; 7 bases line up with TRBD1. The CDR3 runs 17 residues. J lost 0 bases, V lost 4 bases, and 11 bases had no gene match. Germline V gene data show CDR1 as MDHEN and CDR2 as SYDVKM. In DNA, the CDR3 is TGTGCCAGCAGTTCCGGCCCAGGGGGAGAATTGAACACTGAAGCTTTCTTT. Its protein product is CASSSGPGGELNTEAFF.

This clonotype was seen repeatedly, ten times or more. The J gene is TRBJ1-1, the V gene TRBV12-3 or TRBV12-4, with D tentatively TRBD1 (6 bases). V dropped 4 bases and J dropped 2 bases, with 17 bases sitting between them. CDR3 length: 16 residues. Here the CDR3 reads CASSWGMAGENTEAFF. The CDR3 region has the DNA TGTGCCAGCAGTTGGGGTATGGCAGGGGAAAACACTGAAGCTTTCTTT.

The chain is built from TRBV3-1 and TRBJ1-2; D call uncertain. From germline, CDR1 is LGHDT and CDR2 YNNKEL (reference sequence). V was clipped by 3 bases and J by 4 bases, with 9 bases between them. The CDR3 sequence is 13 residues long. CDR3 residues: CASSHTEVYGYTF. In DNA, the CDR3 is TGTGCCAGCAGCCATACAGAAGTCTATGGCTACACCTTC. The complete variable domain, with remaining parts taken from reference TRBV3-1 and TRBJ1-2, reads DTAVSQTPKYLVTQMGNDKSIKCEQNLGHDTMYWYKQDSKKFLKIMFSYNNKELIINETVPNRFSPKSPDKAHLNLHINSLELGDSAVYFCASSHTEVYGYTFGSGTRLTVV.

This clonotype has just a few counts. This sequence joins TRBV7-8 and TRBJ2-5; D is uncertain. CDR1 is SGHVS and CDR2 is FQNEAQ in the germline V gene. CDR3 length equals 14 residues. V was trimmed by 1 base and J by 5 bases, leaving 11 bases between them. CDR3 bases: TGTGCCAGCAGCTTAGAAGCGTTTGGTGAGACCCAGTACTTC. This codes for CASSLEAFGETQYF.

Many counts were recorded for this clonotype. The J gene is TRBJ1-6, the V gene TRBV3-1; D is unclear. The CDR3 loop spans 15 amino acids. Looked up from germline, CDR1 is LGHDT and CDR2 is YNNKEL (reference sequence). The ends were cut back, 1 base at V and 7 bases at J, with 11 bases in the middle. The CDR3 DNA follows: TGTGCCAGCAGCCAAGTGTCCAGCGACAATTCACCCCTCCACTTT. It encodes CASSQVSSDNSPLHF.

The chain employs TRBV7-2 and TRBJ1-1; 10 bases agree with TRBD1. V dropped 5 bases and J dropped 4; count of bases not matched to a gene: 7. The length of the CDR3 is 15 residues. CDR1 is SGHTA, CDR2 FQGNSA, per germline. The CDR3 nucleotides read TGTGCCAGCAGCCGACGGACAGGGGGTTTCACTGAAGCTTTCTTT. Its protein is CASSRRTGGFTEAFF.

J is TRBJ2-5 and V is TRBV9; D could derive from TRBD1 or TRBD2 (5 bases each). The CDR3 consists of 15 residues. CDR1 is SGDLS, CDR2 YYNGEE, per germline. V was shortened by 0 bases and J by 1 base, with 10 bases between the two germline ends. This CDR3 is CASSVGGRFQETQYF. The CDR3 DNA reads as TGTGCCAGCAGCGTAGGGGGACGGTTCCAAGAGACCCAGTACTTC.

This clonotype was observed a handful of times. This rearrangement joins TRBV12-3 or TRBV12-4 to TRBJ2-5, with D tentatively TRBD2 (6 bases). CDR3 size: 16 residues. The V end was cut by 3 bases, the J end by 0 bases, with 14 bases between. CDR3 amino acids: CASSLAGPSDQETQYF. The DNA of the CDR3 is TGTGCCAGCAGTTTGGCCGGGCCTAGCGACCAAGAGACCCAGTACTTC.

This clonotype was detected a few times. This rearrangement joins TRBV11-2 to TRBJ2-7; D not certain. CDR1 is SGHAT, CDR2 FQNNGV, per germline. Trimming left V 6 bases short and J 0 bases short, with 6 bases between. This CDR3 comprises 12 residues. CDR3 region: CASRSDSYEQYF. For the CDR3, the DNA is TGTGCCAGCAGGTCAGACTCCTACGAGCAGTACTTC.

The CDR3 protein is CASRTGRSYGYTF. CDR3 sequence (DNA): TGTGCCAGCAGGACGGGACGGAGCTATGGCTACACCTTC. The chain couples TRBV6-1 to TRBJ1-2; possible D gene TRBD1, 5 bases. The CDR3 runs 13 residues. Trimming stripped 6 bases from V and 4 bases from J, with 12 bases between. CDR1 is MNHNS and CDR2 is SASEGT in the germline V gene.